This TCR beta chain was sequenced for a study of post-analysis software for immune sequencing data. Findings and limits, study-wide: Roughly five TRBV segments appeared more often in patients than in controls, and TRBV5-6, TRBV5-1 and TRBV20-1 were among these. People with multiple sclerosis had a significantly lower normalized Chao1 diversity than controls did.

Researchers reported that TCR beta cDNA libraries carried unique molecular identifiers. One entry per CDR3 protein results from TCRdb running MiXCR on the PCR reads. The sample shows about 400,000 distinct CDR3 sequences, approximately 38% of them seen only once. The CDR3 totals 13 residues. CDR1 is SGHRS and CDR2 is YFSETQ in the germline V gene. The V end was cut by 5 bases, the J end by 1 base, with 9 bases between. In the case of this clonotype: What it binds is not known.

The chain carries TRBV5-1 and TRBJ1-1; D possibly corresponds to TRBD1 (5 bases). The TCR comes from a girl aged 5 to 17 with multiple sclerosis. Sequencing input: blood. CDR3 protein: CASRIDRNTEAFF. CDR3 DNA: TGCGCCAGCAGGATTGACAGGAACACTGAAGCTTTCTTT. The full variable domain, with the rest looked up from reference TRBV5-1 and TRBJ1-1, is KAGVTQTPRYLIKTRGQQVTLSCSPISGHRSVSWYQQTPGQGLQFLFEYFSETQRNKGNFPGRFSGRQFSNSRSEMNVSTLELGDSALYLCASRIDRNTEAFFGQGTRLTVV.